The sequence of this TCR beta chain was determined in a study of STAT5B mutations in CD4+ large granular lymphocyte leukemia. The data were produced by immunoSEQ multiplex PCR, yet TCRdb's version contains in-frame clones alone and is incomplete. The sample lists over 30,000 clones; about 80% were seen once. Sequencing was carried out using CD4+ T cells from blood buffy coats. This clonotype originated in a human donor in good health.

Here the CDR3 reads CASSTRQGHEQYF. CDR3 sequence (DNA): TGTGCCAGTAGTACCCGACAGGGCCACGAGCAGTACTTC. The rearrangement uses TRBV19 and TRBJ2-7; the match to TRBD1 covers 7 bases. J was trimmed by 5 bases and V by 4 bases; bases with no gene match: 5. The CDR3 is made up of 13 amino acids. Germline assignment: CDR1 LNHDA and CDR2 SQIVND (reference sequence).